Below, 30 T cell receptor beta chains from the same sample are listed, as sequenced in a study of CD8+CD57+ T cells in acquired aplastic anemia. Genomic DNA was employed as the template in profiling TCR beta VDJ and CDR3. TCRdb re-derived calls from the reads in MiXCR, one entry per CDR3 protein. Among just over 150,000 distinct CDR3 sequences listed, 45% to 55% were seen once. An expansion of CD8+CD57+ cells by flow cytometry had been shown in patients chosen for sequencing. Sequencing input: sorted CD4+, CD8+, or CD8+CD57+ T cells (not recorded which) from PBMCs. The receptors stem from a human donor with aplastic anemia.

This clonotype has at least ten counts. The chain is built from TRBV4-3 and TRBJ2-2; D may be TRBD2 (5 bases). Looked up from germline, CDR1 is LGHNA and CDR2 is YSLEER. The CDR3 is 15 amino acids. Trimming pared 1 base from V and 3 bases from J, leaving 9 bases between. CDR3 sequence: CASSQGTGDTGELFF. In DNA, the CDR3 is TGCGCCAGCAGCCAAGGGACTGGGGACACCGGGGAGCTGTTTTTT.

V is TRBV12-3 or TRBV12-4 and J is TRBJ2-7, with 7 nucleotides matching TRBD1. The trim removed 5 bases at V and 2 bases at J, leaving 3 bases unmatched. The CDR3 is 13 residues long. The CDR3 sequence: CASSQGEAYEQYF. The CDR3 DNA sequence: TGTGCCAGCAGTCAGGGGGAAGCCTACGAGCAGTACTTC.

This clonotype appeared many times. The rearrangement joins TRBV19 to TRBJ1-1; no reliable D call. V was clipped by 10 bases and J by 0 bases, with 6 bases between them. Germline V CDR1 and CDR2: LNHDA, SQIVND (reference sequence). The CDR3 contains 11 residues. DNA of the CDR3: TGTGCCATTGTCCTGAACACTGAAGCTTTCTTT. Translation: CAIVLNTEAFF.

The rearrangement uses TRBV4-2 and TRBJ1-6; D is possibly TRBD1 (6 bases). The germline gives CDR1 LGHNA, CDR2 YNFKEQ. This CDR3 comprises 15 residues. Trimming left V 0 bases short and J 6 bases short, with 9 bases between. CDR3 protein: CASSQERGRNSPLHF. The CDR3 DNA is TGTGCCAGCAGCCAAGAGCGGGGGCGTAATTCACCCCTCCACTTT.

This clonotype was seen ten or more times. The chain's CDR3 is CASSSPGRINSPLHF. The CDR3 region has the DNA TGTGCCAGCAGCTCTCCGGGACGGATAAATTCACCCCTCCACTTT. V is TRBV7-6 and J is TRBJ1-6, with D perhaps matching TRBD1 (5 bases). CDR1 is SGHVS and CDR2 is FNYEAQ in the germline V gene. V was shortened by 4 bases and J by 7 bases, with 14 bases between the two germline ends. This CDR3 contains 15 residues.

Details on this clonotype: One end of the junction fails to match germline, which may point to a read error. This sequence joins TRBV11-2 and TRBJ2-7; unclear D gene. This CDR3 is built from 17 residues. Germline values: CDR1 SGHAT, CDR2 FQNNGV. CDR3 protein: CASSLDQRKITPHGQYF. CDR3 nucleotide sequence: TGTGCCAGCAGCTTAGATCAAAGGAAAATTACCCCCCACGGGCAGTACTTT.

This clonotype was counted ten times or more. The chain carries TRBV4-1 and TRBJ1-2; D is uncertain. Trimming removed 0 bases from V and 8 bases from J, with 13 bases in between. This CDR3 spans 14 amino acids. Germline V gene lookup returns CDR1 MGHRA and CDR2 YSYEKL. The CDR3 region is CASSQDTPGGGYTF. The CDR3 nucleotides read TGCGCCAGCAGCCAAGATACGCCAGGTGGAGGCTACACCTTC.

This clonotype was seen a handful of times. The chain uses TRBV9 and TRBJ1-1; D is perhaps TRBD1 (6 bases). This CDR3 comprises 13 residues. V dropped 1 base and J dropped 4 bases, with 8 bases sitting between them. Per the germline V gene, CDR1 is SGDLS and CDR2 is YYNGEE. CDR3 amino acids: CASSVSGVTEAFF. In DNA form, the CDR3 reads TGTGCCAGCAGCGTATCAGGGGTCACTGAAGCTTTCTTT.

The V call is TRBV19, the J call TRBJ1-6, with D hard to call. The CDR3 is 13 amino acids. Germline-derived CDR1 and CDR2 are LNHDA and SQIVND (reference sequence). The V and J ends lost 4 bases and 7 bases respectively, with 8 bases between them. CDR3 nucleotides: TGTGCCAGTAGTAGGCAATTCAATTCACCCCTCCACTTT. This codes for CASSRQFNSPLHF.

The CDR3 protein is CASSLRGSTLETQYF. The CDR3 region has the DNA TGTGCCAGCAGCTTAAGAGGGTCCACACTGGAGACCCAGTACTTC. This chain uses TRBV27 with TRBJ2-5; weak D call: TRBD2 (5 bases). With 6 bases removed from V and 5 bases from J, the gap between germline ends came to 19 bases. The length of the CDR3 is 15 residues. Germline loops: CDR1 MNHEY, CDR2 SMNVEV (reference sequence).

This clonotype was observed at least ten times. The V and J genes are TRBV13 and TRBJ2-5; D may be TRBD2 (6 bases). Trimming pared 5 bases from V and 1 base from J, leaving 14 bases between. The CDR3 is 15 residues long. CDR1 and CDR2 from the germline V gene are PRHDT and FYEKMQ (reference sequence). The CDR3 reads CASSAGTRSQETQYF. The CDR3 DNA reads as TGTGCCAGCAGCGCGGGAACTCGATCCCAAGAGACCCAGTACTTC.

CDR3 sequence (DNA): TGTGCCACCCCGATTCGGACAGAGAGATTGAACACTGAAGCTTTCTTT. It specifies CATPIRTERLNTEAFF. The chain joins TRBV24-1 to TRBJ1-1; maybe TRBD1 (6 bases). Germline CDR1 and CDR2: KGHDR and SFDVKD. CDR3 size: 16 residues. Trimming pared 9 bases from V and 0 bases from J, leaving 19 bases between.

Here the CDR3 reads CSARDKGASGTRSYNEQFF. The CDR3 coding sequence is TGCAGTGCTAGAGATAAGGGGGCTAGCGGGACGCGCTCCTACAATGAGCAGTTCTTC. The chain combines TRBV20-1 with TRBJ2-1, with 9 bases aligning to TRBD2. The CDR3 is 19 residues long. Germline lookup yields CDR1 DFQATT and CDR2 SNEGSKA (reference sequence). Trimming removed 0 bases from V and 0 bases from J; junction bases left unmatched: 12.

The sample holds many counts of this clonotype. CDR3 protein: CASRDWDSSNEKLFF. As DNA, the CDR3 is TGTGCCAGCAGGGACTGGGACAGTAGTAATGAAAAACTGTTTTTT. The chain combines TRBV12-3 or TRBV12-4 with TRBJ1-4; 7 bases line up with TRBD1. This CDR3 region has 15 residues. Trimming removed 6 bases from V and 4 bases from J; junction bases left unmatched: 8.

This clonotype was found many times. The chain joins TRBV7-6 to TRBJ1-2; no definite D call. The ends were cut back, 1 base at V and 4 bases at J, with 7 bases in the middle. CDR1 and CDR2 from the germline V gene are SGHVS and FNYEAQ. The CDR3 runs 13 residues. For the CDR3, the DNA is TGTGCCAGCAGCTTAGAAGGTCTCTATGGCTACACCTTC. This encodes CASSLEGLYGYTF.

This chain links TRBV3-1 with TRBJ2-1; 7 bases are a match to TRBD1. There are 15 residues in the CDR3. The J segment lost 3 bases and the V segment lost 0 bases, leaving 2 bases of the junction unmatched. Germline-derived CDR1 and CDR2 are LGHDT and YNNKEL (reference sequence). CDR3 protein: CASSQDNRGYNEQFF. DNA of the CDR3: TGTGCCAGCAGCCAAGATAACAGGGGCTACAATGAGCAGTTCTTC.

The CDR3 bases are TGTGCCAGTAGGACAGGGGGCGCTTCAGGCGAGCAGTACTTC. Its translation: CASRTGGASGEQYF. The chain joins TRBV19 to TRBJ2-7; 10 bases map to TRBD1. Germline V CDR1 and CDR2: LNHDA, SQIVND (reference sequence). This CDR3 contains 14 residues. V shed 6 bases and J 6 bases; nucleotides not matched to a gene: 8.

The chain has TRBV29-1 and TRBJ1-2; D gene unclear. The CDR3 runs 12 residues. Germline V gives CDR1 SQVTM, CDR2 ANQGSEA. V was cut by 6 bases and J by 8 bases, with 16 bases left in between. The CDR3 loop reads CSVHTRSWGYTF. The CDR3 DNA reads TGCAGCGTGCATACACGTAGTTGGGGCTACACCTTC.

This clonotype was observed a handful of times. The chain is built from TRBV15 and TRBJ1-2; possibly TRBD1 for D (6 bases). This CDR3 region has 19 residues. The V gene's germline CDR1 is LNHNV and CDR2 YYDKDF (reference sequence). V gave up 3 bases and J gave up 1 base, with 24 bases separating them. The DNA of the CDR3 is TGTGCCACCAGCAGCTCATTCACAGGGACCCAGGTTGATAACTATGGCTACACCTTC. The encoded protein is CATSSSFTGTQVDNYGYTF.

In this sample, this clonotype turned up a few times. This may be a read error, as it is one base from a much larger clone. The gene calls are TRBV11-3 and TRBJ1-2; maybe TRBD1 (6 bases). The CDR3 sequence is 14 residues long. The germline V gene encodes CDR1 SGHNT and CDR2 YENEEA. The CDR3 DNA sequence: TGTGCCAGCAGCTCGACAGGAGAAGCCTATGGCTACGCCTTC. Translating it yields CASSSTGEAYGYAF. Combining the CDR3 with reference TRBV11-3 and TRBJ1-2 gives the whole variable domain EAGVVQSPRYKIIEKKQPVAFWCNPISGHNTLYWYLQNLGQGPELLIRYENEEAVDDSQLPKDRFSAERLKGVDSTLKIQPAELGDSAVYLCASSSTGEAYGYAFGSGTRLTVV.

V gene TRBV10-3 combines with J gene TRBJ1-1, with D perhaps matching TRBD1 (5 bases). The V and J ends lost 6 bases and 0 bases respectively, with 8 bases between them. Germline CDR1 is ENHRY and CDR2 is SYGVKD. The CDR3 is made up of 13 amino acids. The CDR3 here is CAIRTDMNTEAFF. As DNA, the CDR3 is TGTGCCATCAGGACAGATATGAACACTGAAGCTTTCTTT.

This clonotype was observed a single time. The genes are TRBV24-1 and TRBJ1-2; TRBD1 aligns across 10 bases. From germline, CDR1 is KGHDR and CDR2 SFDVKD. V gave up 4 bases and J gave up 6 bases; unmatched junction bases: 7. The CDR3 is 15 residues long. In DNA form, the CDR3 reads TGTGCCACCAGTGACCCCACGACAGGGGGCCATGGCTACACCTTC. It specifies CATSDPTTGGHGYTF.

This clonotype was picked up many times. The chain links TRBV7-9 to TRBJ2-3; the match to TRBD2 covers 8 bases. Trimming at V came to 8 bases and at J to 3 bases, leaving 10 bases not matched to a gene. The germline gives CDR1 SEHNR, CDR2 FQNEAQ (reference sequence). The CDR3 is made up of 15 amino acids. CDR3 bases: TGTGCCAGCCACTCCTCGGCGGGAGGTACAGATACGCAGTATTTT. It is translated as CASHSSAGGTDTQYF. The full variable domain, in which reference TRBV7-9 and TRBJ2-3 provide the parts outside the CDR3, is DTGVSQNPRHKITKRGQNVTFRCDPISEHNRLYWYRQTLGQGPEFLTYFQNEAQLEKSRLLSDRFSAERPKGSFSTLEIQRTEQGDSAMYLCASHSSAGGTDTQYFGPGTRLTVL.

To note about this clonotype: Since the CDR3 does not end with the conserved phenylalanine or tryptophan, this likely comes from a read error. V usage is TRBV7-2 and J usage is TRBJ2-1; D is perhaps TRBD2 (5 bases). Germline V lookup: CDR1 SGHTA, CDR2 FQGNSA. CDR3 length equals 13 residues. The V end was cut by 6 bases, the J end by 7 bases, with 13 bases between. The CDR3 region has the DNA TGTGCCAGCAGTCAAGCCTTAGCGAATGAGCAGTTCCTC. This gives the protein CASSQALANEQFL.

In its sample, this clonotype was seen once. No conserved phenylalanine or tryptophan is present at the end of the CDR3, so a read error is the likely explanation. J is TRBJ2-3 and V is TRBV7-2; D not certain. Germline V gives CDR1 SGHTA, CDR2 FQGNSA. The CDR3 has 12 amino acids. V dropped 3 bases and J dropped 6 bases, with 7 bases sitting between them. The CDR3 spells CASSFRADTQYS. CDR3 nucleotides: TGTGCCAGCAGCTTTCGGGCCGATACGCAGTATTCT.

Turning to this clonotype: A much larger clone lies one base from this, so it may be a read error. The chain recombines TRBV5-4 with TRBJ1-1, with a tentative D call TRBD1 (6 bases). CDR1 is SGHNT and CDR2 is YYREEE in the germline V gene (reference sequence). CDR3 length: 14 residues. The CDR3 region is CASNLDRQNTEAFF. CDR3 nucleotide sequence: TGTGCCAGCAACTTGGACAGACAGAACACTGAAGCTTTCTTT.

As regards this clonotype: The CDR3 ends on some other residue instead of the conserved phenylalanine or tryptophan, so this is likely a read error. The V call is TRBV24-1, the J call TRBJ2-5; a possible D gene is TRBD1 (6 bases). The germline V gene has CDR1 KGHDR and CDR2 SFDVKD. The CDR3 is 14 amino acids. For the CDR3, the DNA is TGCGCCACCAGTGATCCGGACAGCCTAGAGACCCAGTACCTC. Its protein is CATSDPDSLETQYL.

The chain is built from TRBV29-1 and TRBJ1-6; D might be TRBD1 (6 bases). V was cut by 6 bases and J by 5 bases, with 17 bases left in between. The germline gives CDR1 SQVTM, CDR2 ANQGSEA. This CDR3 has 15 amino acids. The CDR3 DNA is TGCAGCGTCCTTGCACAGGGTCTGGATAATTCACCCCTCCACTTT. The encoded protein is CSVLAQGLDNSPLHF. The whole variable domain, remainder taken from reference TRBV29-1 and TRBJ1-6, is SAVISQKPSRDICQRGTSLTIQCQVDSQVTMMFWYRQQPGQSLTLIATANQGSEATYESGFVIDKFPISRPNLTFSTLTVSNMSPEDSSIYLCSVLAQGLDNSPLHFGNGTRLTVT.

This clonotype occurred many times. The chain links TRBV9 to TRBJ2-5, with 10 bases matching TRBD2. V lost 3 bases, J lost 5 bases, and 7 bases stayed unmatched. The CDR3 runs to 15 residues. The germline V gene encodes CDR1 SGDLS and CDR2 YYNGEE. The CDR3 loop reads CASSGLAGVGETQYF. As DNA, the CDR3 is TGTGCCAGCAGCGGGCTAGCGGGAGTGGGGGAGACCCAGTACTTC.

At least ten counts were recorded for this clonotype. The gene calls are TRBV9 and TRBJ2-5; D uncertain. The CDR3 length is 15 residues. Trimming pared 0 bases from V and 5 bases from J, leaving 14 bases between. Germline V CDR1 and CDR2: SGDLS, YYNGEE. CDR3 DNA sequence: TGTGCCAGCAGCGTAGTAGAGTGGGGAAGCGAGACCCAGTACTTC. Amino acids: CASSVVEWGSETQYF.